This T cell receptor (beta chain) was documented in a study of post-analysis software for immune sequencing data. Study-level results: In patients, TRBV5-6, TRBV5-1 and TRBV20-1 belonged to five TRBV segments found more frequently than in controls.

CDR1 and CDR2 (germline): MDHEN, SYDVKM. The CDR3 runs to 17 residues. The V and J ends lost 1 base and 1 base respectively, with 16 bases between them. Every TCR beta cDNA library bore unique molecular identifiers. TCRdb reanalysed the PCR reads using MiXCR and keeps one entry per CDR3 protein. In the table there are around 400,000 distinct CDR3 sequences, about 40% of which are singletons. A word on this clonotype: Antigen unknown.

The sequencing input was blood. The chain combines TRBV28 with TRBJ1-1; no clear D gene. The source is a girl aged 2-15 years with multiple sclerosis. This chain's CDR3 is CASSLLSKGQKNTEAFF. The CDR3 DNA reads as TGTGCCAGCAGTTTATTATCTAAGGGCCAGAAGAACACTGAAGCTTTCTTT.